This T cell receptor (beta chain) is from a study of molecular identifiers for immune sequencing clone quantification. TCRdb redid the calling of the PCR reads with MiXCR, one entry per CDR3 protein. The data contain about 320,000 distinct CDR3 sequences, about a quarter of them seen just once; the ten biggest clones take up about 0.74%. Germline CDR1 reads SGHNT; CDR2 reads YYREEE (reference sequence). This CDR3 contains 16 residues. With 1 base removed from V and 0 bases from J, the gap between germline ends came to 10 bases. This clonotype has only a few counts. Sequencing used naive CD8+ T cells from blood, with Jurkat cell RNA spiked in. Noted subset: FACS-sorted CD8+CD4-CCR7+CD45RA+ naive T cells. This chain links TRBV5-4 with TRBJ2-2; D gene uncertain. The clonotype originates from a human donor in good health. Some libraries in this study had Jurkat cell RNA spiked in. Here the CDR3 reads CASSLPETSNTGELFF. CDR3 nucleotides: TGTGCCAGCAGCTTGCCAGAGACGTCGAACACCGGGGAGCTGTTTTTT.